A selection of T cell receptor beta chains follows, all from one sample in a study of cytomegalovirus exposure and HLA in healthy donors. The data were produced by immunoSEQ multiplex PCR, yet TCRdb's version contains in-frame clones alone and is incomplete. The sample has 80,000 to 100,000 clones, 70% to 80% seen once. Input material: PBMCs. These receptors all come from a man under 40 in good health and CMV-seropositive. CDR3s include the opening cysteine and the closing phenylalanine or tryptophan. Each record gives: J gene, V gene, D gene, CDR3 protein. A D gene is named only where the DNA matches it firmly.

J: TRBJ2-7
V: TRBV7-9
D: -
CDR3: CASSLGGLAYEQYF

J: TRBJ2-5
V: TRBV7-9
D: TRBD2
CDR3: CASSSAGVQETQYF

J: TRBJ2-1
V: TRBV19
D: TRBD2
CDR3: CASTPQRGNEQFF

J: TRBJ2-1
V: TRBV4-2
D: TRBD1
CDR3: CASSRTGGNYNEQFF

J: TRBJ2-2
V: TRBV4-1
D: TRBD2
CDR3: CASSQEATSSGRGGELFF

J: TRBJ2-1
V: TRBV6-5
D: TRBD2
CDR3: CASSYTASGRGNEQFF

J: TRBJ2-3
V: TRBV19
D: TRBD2
CDR3: CASRLAGADTQYF

J: TRBJ1-5
V: TRBV28
D: TRBD1
CDR3: CASSLRTGQDNQPQHF

J: TRBJ2-7
V: TRBV2
D: -
CDR3: CASSGRAATYYEQYF

J: TRBJ1-5
V: TRBV4-1
D: TRBD1
CDR3: CASSQGQGNQPQNF

J: TRBJ2-7
V: TRBV4-3
D: -
CDR3: CASSQGHGYEQYF

J: TRBJ1-1
V: TRBV9
D: TRBD1
CDR3: CASSGRQGWAFF

J: TRBJ1-2
V: TRBV5-1
D: -
CDR3: CASSQTGQYYGYTF

J: TRBJ1-2
V: TRBV19
D: -
CDR3: CASSIQGGYTF

J: TRBJ1-4
V: TRBV19
D: -
CDR3: CASSGLNEKLFF

J: TRBJ2-2
V: TRBV7-7
D: TRBD2
CDR3: CASSLGTSGSAGELFF

J: TRBJ2-1
V: TRBV29-1
D: TRBD2
CDR3: CSAQSGGDLGNEQFF

J: TRBJ2-5
V: TRBV2
D: -
CDR3: CASSGLRGETQYF

J: TRBJ2-5
V: TRBV10-2
D: -
CDR3: CASSLWPQETQYF

J: TRBJ1-1
V: TRBV27
D: -
CDR3: CASSSGTGTMNTEAFF

J: TRBJ1-5
V: TRBV6-5
D: -
CDR3: CASSSSRSNQPQHF

J: TRBJ1-6
V: TRBV5-1
D: -
CDR3: CASTLGSSYNSPLHF

J: TRBJ1-2
V: TRBV19
D: TRBD1
CDR3: CASRGQKTNYGYTF

J: TRBJ1-1
V: TRBV27
D: -
CDR3: CASSWGREYEAFF

J: TRBJ1-2
V: TRBV9
D: -
CDR3: CASSESNYGYTF

J: TRBJ1-1
V: TRBV30
D: TRBD1
CDR3: CACPGGGGAGNTEAFF

J: TRBJ1-6
V: TRBV5-1
D: -
CDR3: CASSLSEGSYNSPLHF

J: TRBJ2-2
V: TRBV6-4
D: TRBD2
CDR3: CASSASGGNTGELFF

J: TRBJ1-6
V: TRBV6-5
D: TRBD1
CDR3: CASCRDREISPLHF

J: TRBJ1-5
V: TRBV7-2
D: -
CDR3: CASSSLGGSLSNQPQHF

J: TRBJ1-1
V: TRBV11-1
D: -
CDR3: CASSSGPGDTEAFF

J: TRBJ1-1
V: TRBV5-6
D: -
CDR3: CASSLAGNEAFF

J: TRBJ2-3
V: TRBV5-1
D: TRBD2
CDR3: CASSLVFSGGAADTQYF

J: TRBJ2-1
V: TRBV30
D: -
CDR3: CAWEGSSSYNEQFF

J: TRBJ2-5
V: TRBV5-1
D: TRBD1
CDR3: CASSWGQGRETQYF

J: TRBJ2-3
V: TRBV9
D: TRBD2
CDR3: CASSVDAGDSTDTQYF

J: TRBJ2-1
V: TRBV11-2
D: TRBD1
CDR3: CASTLRQGAVSYNEQFF

J: TRBJ1-4
V: TRBV13
D: TRBD1
CDR3: CASSSGGQASNEKLFF

J: TRBJ2-6
V: TRBV5-1
D: -
CDR3: CASSSGGSGANVLTF

J: TRBJ2-7
V: TRBV20-1
D: -
CDR3: CSARRTYEQYF

J: TRBJ1-2
V: TRBV4-2
D: -
CDR3: CASSQETRVGYTF

J: TRBJ1-1
V: TRBV14
D: -
CDR3: CASSLKGRGEAFF

J: TRBJ2-5
V: TRBV2
D: TRBD2
CDR3: CASRGGETQYF

J: TRBJ1-4
V: TRBV6-5
D: -
CDR3: CASTQTGWANEKLFF

J: TRBJ2-5
V: TRBV15
D: TRBD2
CDR3: CATSRGTSGRYQETQYF

J: TRBJ1-5
V: TRBV30
D: TRBD1
CDR3: CACGAGQGNQPQHF

J: TRBJ1-1
V: TRBV29-1
D: -
CDR3: CSVEEGLNTEAFF

J: TRBJ1-3
V: TRBV11-1
D: -
CDR3: CASSSRGSANTIYF

J: TRBJ2-1
V: TRBV5-4
D: -
CDR3: CASSLGGGREFF

J: TRBJ1-1
V: TRBV5-1
D: TRBD1
CDR3: CVSSFDRGNTEAFF

J: TRBJ1-5
V: TRBV6-1
D: TRBD1
CDR3: CASSDFWDSNQPQHF

J: TRBJ1-6
V: TRBV6-6
D: -
CDR3: CASSPENSFLKPLHF

J: TRBJ2-1
V: TRBV2
D: -
CDR3: CASSDTVSYNEQFF

J: TRBJ2-1
V: TRBV29-1
D: TRBD2
CDR3: CSVVTSGRAGNEQFF

J: TRBJ1-1
V: TRBV5-8
D: -
CDR3: CASSLVGGARAFF

J: TRBJ1-3
V: TRBV4-3
D: -
CDR3: CASSRTGSGNTIYF

J: TRBJ1-4
V: TRBV2
D: -
CDR3: CASLPGGSNEKLFF

J: TRBJ2-7
V: TRBV6-5
D: -
CDR3: CASSYSGTYSYEQYF

J: TRBJ2-6
V: TRBV5-6
D: TRBD1
CDR3: CASSRTGLLVSGANVLTF